This T cell receptor (beta chain) was sequenced during a study of T cell repertoires in cytomegalovirus infection. Overall study context: HLA-B-restricted CMV epitopes that are well studied, plus recently identified HLA-C-restricted ones, were used by the study. Both CMV infection and a matching HLA type were indicated by public TCR beta signatures.

This clonotype was seen at least ten times. Its antigen remains unknown. One entry per CDR3 protein results from TCRdb running MiXCR on the reads. The sample lists some 350,000 distinct CDR3 sequences; about 32% were seen once. Study-level results: Clonotypes of TCR beta that were HLA-C-restricted and CMV-specific dominated the ex vivo response.

The sample in question was cultured PBMCs, obtained from culture after CMV antigen stimulation. The clonotype originates from a human donor in good health (CMV status not recorded). Some clones in this sample may be carry-over from other donors' samples.

CDR3 amino acids: CASSIGSIRNQETQYF. The DNA of the CDR3 is TGTGCCAGCTCCATCGGGTCGATAAGGAACCAAGAGACCCAGTACTTC. V is TRBV7-6 and J is TRBJ2-5; no clear D gene. Trimming removed 8 bases from V and 0 bases from J, with 19 bases in between. The length of the CDR3 is 16 residues. CDR1 is SGHVS, CDR2 FNYEAQ, per germline.